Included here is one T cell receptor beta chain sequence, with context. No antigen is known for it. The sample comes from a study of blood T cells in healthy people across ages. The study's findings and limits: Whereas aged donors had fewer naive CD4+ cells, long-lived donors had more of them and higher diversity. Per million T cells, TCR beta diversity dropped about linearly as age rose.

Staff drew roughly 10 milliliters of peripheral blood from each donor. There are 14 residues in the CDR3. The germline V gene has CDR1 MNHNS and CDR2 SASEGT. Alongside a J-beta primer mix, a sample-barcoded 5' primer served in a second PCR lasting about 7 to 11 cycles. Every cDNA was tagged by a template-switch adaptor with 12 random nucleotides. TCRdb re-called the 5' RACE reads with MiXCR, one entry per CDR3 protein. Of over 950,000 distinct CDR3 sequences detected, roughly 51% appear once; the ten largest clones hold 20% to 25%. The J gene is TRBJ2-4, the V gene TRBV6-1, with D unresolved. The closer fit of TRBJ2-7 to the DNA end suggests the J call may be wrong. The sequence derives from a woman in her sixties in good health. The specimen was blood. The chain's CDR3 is CASSERTVLYEQYF. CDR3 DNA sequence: TGTGCCAGCAGTGAACGGACGGTCCTCTACGAGCAGTACTTC.